These 18 T cell receptor beta chains came from one sample sequenced in a study of T cells after yellow fever vaccination. TCRdb processed the 5' RACE reads anew with MiXCR; each CDR3 protein has one entry. The sample holds 200,000 to 300,000 distinct CDR3 sequences, about 3.9% seen once. The material was PBMCs, obtained 15 days after the yellow fever booster vaccination. The receptors were gathered from a man aged 18 to 29 who received the YFV17D yellow fever vaccine.

In its sample, this clonotype was seen many times. The chain recombines TRBV5-1 with TRBJ2-2; 10 bases are a match to TRBD1. Germline V gene sequence: CDR1 SGHRS, CDR2 YFSETQ. The CDR3 spans 15 residues. Trimming removed 2 bases from V and 6 bases from J; junction bases left unmatched: 4. CDR3 in amino acids: CASSFRGTGAGELFF. The CDR3 bases are TGCGCCAGCAGCTTCAGGGGGACAGGGGCCGGGGAGCTGTTTTTT.

This clonotype came up many times. The chain is built from TRBV11-2 and TRBJ2-5; D unclear. The CDR3 extends over 12 amino acids. Germline V gene sequence: CDR1 SGHAT, CDR2 FQNNGV. V lost 2 bases and J 5 bases, leaving 6 bases between the germline ends. CDR3 region: CASSLNGETQYF. The CDR3 region has the DNA TGTGCCAGCAGCTTAAATGGGGAGACCCAGTACTTC.

There are many counts of this clonotype. The rearrangement uses TRBV10-2 and TRBJ2-5; D is ambiguous. This CDR3 contains 15 residues. Looked up from germline, CDR1 is WSHSY and CDR2 is SAAADI. V lost 9 bases, J lost 1 base, and 18 bases lay in between. The CDR3 protein is CASLISLDRQETQYF. As DNA, the CDR3 is TGCGCCAGTCTTATTAGCCTTGACCGCCAAGAGACCCAGTACTTC.

This clonotype was seen many times. CDR3 sequence reads: CASSSNYPGISGNTIYF. Here the CDR3 DNA reads TGCGCCAGCAGCTCCAATTACCCCGGAATCTCTGGAAACACCATATATTTT. This sequence joins TRBV5-1 and TRBJ1-3; the D is unclear. Trimming cost V 3 bases and J 0 bases, with 16 bases left between them. Germline V gives CDR1 SGHRS, CDR2 YFSETQ. CDR3 length: 17 amino acids.

Many counts were recorded for this clonotype. V gene TRBV6-2 or TRBV6-3 combines with J gene TRBJ2-7, with 10 bases matching TRBD2. The CDR3 runs to 15 residues. The germline CDR1 and CDR2 sequences are MNHEY and SVGEGT. Trimming at V came to 2 bases and at J to 0 bases, leaving 1 base not matched to a gene. CDR3 coding DNA: TGTGCCAGCAGTTACCTAGCGGGGGCCTCCTACGAGCAGTACTTC. Translating gives CASSYLAGASYEQYF.

V usage is TRBV25-1 and J usage is TRBJ2-4, with D perhaps given as TRBD1 or TRBD2 (7 bases each). This CDR3 is built from 16 residues. Germline assignment: CDR1 MGHDK and CDR2 SYGVNS. V was clipped by 2 bases and J by 6 bases, with 17 bases between them. The CDR3 DNA is TGTGCCAGCAGTGAAGGGGCAGCGGGACAGTCAAACATTCAGTACTTC. Residues: CASSEGAAGQSNIQYF.

This clonotype was observed many times. The chain has TRBV28 and TRBJ2-7; D uncertain. The CDR3 totals 11 residues. CDR1 and CDR2 (germline): MDHEN, SYDVKM. Trimming removed 5 bases from V and 3 bases from J, with 5 bases in between. CDR3 in amino acids: CASSRFYEQYF. The CDR3 nucleotides are TGTGCCAGCAGTAGATTCTACGAGCAGTACTTC. The full variable domain, with the rest looked up from reference TRBV28 and TRBJ2-7, is DVKVTQSSRYLVKRTGEKVFLECVQDMDHENMFWYRQDPGLGLRLIYFSYDVKMKEKGDIPEGYSVSREKKERFSLILESASTNQTSMYLCASSRFYEQYFGPGTRLTVT.

V and J are TRBV5-5 and TRBJ2-6; possible D gene TRBD1, 5 bases. The CDR3 consists of 17 residues. Germline loops: CDR1 SGHKS, CDR2 YYEKEE (reference sequence). Trimming left V 4 bases short and J 2 bases short, with 16 bases between. The CDR3, as DNA: TGTGCCAGCAGCATCGGTGCCACAGGAGCTGGGGCCAACGTCCTGACTTTC. It encodes CASSIGATGAGANVLTF.

This clonotype was seen many times. The rearrangement joins TRBV10-2 to TRBJ2-5; 8 positions match TRBD2. This CDR3 contains 14 residues. With 8 bases clipped from V and 1 base from J, the junction kept 6 bases outside the gene matches. CDR1 and CDR2 from the germline V gene are WSHSY and SAAADI. The CDR3 DNA sequence: TGCGCCAGCCTCCATCGGGGGGGCCAAGAGACCCAGTACTTC. Its translation: CASLHRGGQETQYF.

This clonotype was seen repeatedly, ten times or more. This chain uses TRBV12-3 or TRBV12-4 with TRBJ2-3; D unresolved. This CDR3 is 14 amino acids long. V lost 5 bases and J 5 bases, leaving 14 bases between the germline ends. DNA for the CDR3: TGTGCCAGCAGTGAAGTGTCTCGGGTAGATACGCAGTATTTT. This gives the protein CASSEVSRVDTQYF.

Ten or more counts support this clonotype. V and J are TRBV5-5 and TRBJ2-5; D is perhaps TRBD1 (5 bases). Deletions cut 0 bases from V and 5 bases from J, with 14 bases between. The CDR3 consists of 15 residues. The V gene's germline CDR1 is SGHKS and CDR2 YYEKEE (reference sequence). The CDR3 region is CASSLVPGPAETQYF. CDR3 DNA: TGTGCCAGCAGCTTGGTTCCAGGGCCCGCCGAGACCCAGTACTTC.

CDR3 sequence: CASSLPLRVRPGANVLTF. The CDR3 DNA sequence: TGTGCCAGCAGCTTGCCCCTCAGGGTTAGACCTGGGGCCAACGTCCTGACTTTC. V is TRBV11-2 and J is TRBJ2-6; the D gene is possibly TRBD1 (5 bases). V was cut by 3 bases and J by 2 bases, with 17 bases left in between. This CDR3 region has 18 residues. In germline, CDR1 is SGHAT, CDR2 FQNNGV.

In its sample, this clonotype was seen many times. The gene calls are TRBV28 and TRBJ1-1; weak D call: TRBD1 (5 bases). Trimming stripped 4 bases from V and 0 bases from J, with 12 bases between. Germline CDR1 and CDR2: MDHEN and SYDVKM. The CDR3 has 15 residues. In nucleotides, the CDR3 is TGTGCCAGCAGTTCTCCAGGGACCCTGAACACTGAAGCTTTCTTT. Its protein product is CASSSPGTLNTEAFF.

This chain uses TRBV10-2 with TRBJ2-2, with TRBD2 matching over 16 bases. The trim removed 8 bases at V and 6 bases at J, leaving 6 bases unmatched. CDR3 length: 16 residues. Germline CDR1 WSHSY, CDR2 SAAADI. The CDR3 loop is CASSGTSGGASGELFF. The CDR3 DNA sequence: TGCGCCAGCTCCGGGACTAGCGGGGGGGCCTCCGGGGAGCTGTTTTTT.

This clonotype was observed many times. The CDR3 here is CASSQRGHGTGRTEAFF. CDR3 bases: TGTGCCAGCAGTCAACGCGGACACGGGACAGGGAGGACTGAAGCTTTCTTT. The genes are TRBV27 and TRBJ1-1; the match to TRBD1 covers 9 bases. Germline V gives CDR1 MNHEY, CDR2 SMNVEV (reference sequence). Trimming at V came to 5 bases and at J to 5 bases, leaving 15 bases not matched to a gene. The length of the CDR3 is 17 residues.

This clonotype appeared many times. V gene TRBV19 combines with J gene TRBJ2-2, with D unresolved. CDR1 and CDR2 (germline): LNHDA, SQIVND (reference sequence). This CDR3 comprises 14 residues. V lost 1 base and J lost 4, with 7 bases in between. CDR3 in amino acids: CASSIVSSTGELFF. In nucleotides, the CDR3 is TGTGCCAGTAGTATAGTCTCGAGCACCGGGGAGCTGTTTTTT.

There are a few counts of this clonotype. This chain links TRBV5-1 with TRBJ2-7; D unclear. The germline CDR1 and CDR2 sequences are SGHRS and YFSETQ. The V gene lost 2 bases and the J gene lost 6 bases, with 9 bases spanning the gap. The CDR3 covers 12 residues. The CDR3 reads CASSLGSSEQYF. In DNA form, the CDR3 reads TGCGCCAGCAGCTTAGGGTCAAGCGAGCAGTACTTC. Looking up the rest from reference TRBV5-1 and TRBJ2-7 gives the full variable domain: KAGVTQTPRYLIKTRGQQVTLSCSPISGHRSVSWYQQTPGQGLQFLFEYFSETQRNKGNFPGRFSGRQFSNSRSEMNVSTLELGDSALYLCASSLGSSEQYFGPGTRLTVT.

This clonotype was counted at least ten times. V is TRBV5-1 and J is TRBJ1-4; no firm D call. The CDR3 consists of 15 residues. CDR1 is SGHRS and CDR2 is YFSETQ in the germline V gene. V lost 4 bases to trimming and J lost 0 bases, with 10 bases between them. The chain's CDR3 is CASSPGSSTNEKLFF. CDR3 coding DNA: TGCGCCAGCAGCCCTGGTTCCTCAACTAATGAAAAACTGTTTTTT.